A single sample is the source of the 14 T cell receptor beta chains below, sequenced in a study of TIL therapy for anti-PD-1-resistant metastatic lung cancer. Documented time point: pre-treatment sample, taken before nivolumab and TIL therapy. Tumor tissue came from excised metastases, mostly pleural nodules or supraclavicular lymph nodes. This was the immunoSEQ v3 assay. TCRdb keeps only in-frame clones here, not all; method: immunoSEQ multiplex PCR. The table lists tens of thousands of clones, just under 75% of them singletons. The starting material was tumor tissue, obtained at baseline. These receptors all stem from a person between 25 and 80 years old with non-small cell lung cancer.

This sequence joins TRBV6-6 and TRBJ2-7; 12 bases map to TRBD1. Losses at the gene ends were 0 bases for V and 5 bases for J; bases not matched to a gene: 2. Germline assignment: CDR1 MNHNY and CDR2 SVGAGI (reference sequence). CDR3 size: 15 residues. CDR3 loop: CASSYSGTGGHEQYF. The CDR3 DNA is TGTGCCAGCAGTTACTCAGGGACAGGGGGCCACGAGCAGTACTTC.

V usage is TRBV11-2 and J usage is TRBJ2-3; no clear D. Trimming stripped 1 base from V and 3 bases from J, with 11 bases between. Germline V gene lookup returns CDR1 SGHAT and CDR2 FQNNGV. This CDR3 has 15 residues. The CDR3 bases are TGTGCCAGCAGCTTAGTCGTGGTGGGGACAGATACGCAGTATTTT. Protein product: CASSLVVVGTDTQYF.

This rearrangement joins TRBV4-1 to TRBJ2-7; D is possibly TRBD1 or TRBD2 (6 bases each). The V gene lost 0 bases and the J gene lost 3 bases, with 15 bases spanning the gap. The CDR3 runs 16 residues. From germline, CDR1 is MGHRA and CDR2 YSYEKL. CDR3 DNA: TGCGCCAGCAGCCAAGAAATAGGGGGGATAAACTACGAGCAGTACTTC. Translation: CASSQEIGGINYEQYF.

The chain carries TRBV27 and TRBJ2-1, with D perhaps matching TRBD1 or TRBD2 (5 bases each). Germline V gene sequence: CDR1 MNHEY, CDR2 SMNVEV (reference sequence). The V end lost 4 bases, the J end lost 5 bases, and 15 bases lay between the germline ends. This CDR3 has 15 amino acids. The CDR3 nucleotides read TGTGCCAGCAGTTCAGACCGGGACGGGGACAATGAGCAGTTCTTC. It specifies CASSSDRDGDNEQFF.

The chain uses TRBV6-5 and TRBJ2-1; D is possibly TRBD2 (5 bases). This CDR3 has 15 residues. Trimming shortened V by 2 bases and J by 2 bases, and 10 bases separated the two germline ends. Germline CDR1 is MNHEY and CDR2 is SVGAGI. The CDR3 region is CASSYEGNAYNEQFF. The DNA of the CDR3 is TGTGCCAGCAGTTACGAGGGAAACGCCTACAATGAGCAGTTCTTC.

V gene TRBV5-1 combines with J gene TRBJ2-3; 14 bases fit TRBD2. This CDR3 has 18 residues. V trimming: 5 bases; J trimming: 4 bases; junction bases outside the gene matches: 12. Per the germline V gene, CDR1 is SGHRS and CDR2 is YFSETQ. For the CDR3, the DNA is TGCGCCAGCAGGGGGACTAGCGGGGGACTCCTGGGGCCAGATACGCAGTATTTT. Amino acids: CASRGTSGGLLGPDTQYF.

This clone was seen once. This sequence joins TRBV5-6 and TRBJ2-1; the match to TRBD2 covers 8 bases. The CDR3 runs to 15 residues. Germline values: CDR1 SGHDT, CDR2 YYEEEE. After removal of 0 bases from V and 5 bases from J, the junction contained 4 bases not matched to a gene. The CDR3 is CASSLVGLAHNEQFF. CDR3 sequence (DNA): TGTGCCAGCAGCTTGGTAGGACTAGCACACAATGAGCAGTTCTTC.

The rearrangement uses TRBV7-2 and TRBJ2-7; 8 nucleotides line up with TRBD2. The V segment lost 7 bases and the J segment 3 bases; nucleotides outside the gene matches: 11. The V gene's germline CDR1 is SGHTA and CDR2 FQGNSA. The CDR3 runs to 15 residues. The CDR3 coding sequence is TGTGCCAGCACCCGGCGGGGGCGGGGGGACTACGAGCAGTACTTC. The encoded protein is CASTRRGRGDYEQYF. Full variable domain (remainder filled in from reference TRBV7-2 and TRBJ2-7): GAGVSQSPSNKVTEKGKDVELRCDPISGHTALYWYRQSLGQGLEFLIYFQGNSAPDKSGLPSDRFSAERTGGSVSTLTIQRTQQEDSAVYLCASTRRGRGDYEQYFGPGTRLTVT.

Notes on this clone: The junction does not match germline at one end; this may be a read error. CDR3 coding DNA: TGTGCCAGCAGCTTAGACCCTACTAGCATACTTGACTTC. Protein: CASSLDPTSILDF. The chain carries TRBV7-2 and TRBJ2-7; D is possibly TRBD2 (6 bases). This CDR3 region has 13 residues. From germline, CDR1 is SGHTA and CDR2 FQGNSA.

The chain is built from TRBV21-1 and TRBJ1-2; the D segment call TRBD1 is taken from the table without a DNA check. TRBV21-1 is designated a pseudogene. The CDR3 runs to 14 residues. The CDR3 loop is CASSHDRDLYGYTF. The CDR3 nucleotides are TGTGCCAGCAGCCACGACAGGGACCTCTATGGCTACACCTTC.

This clone is termed large (0.1 to 1%). The rearrangement uses TRBV29-1 and TRBJ2-3; 7 bases align to TRBD2. CDR1 and CDR2 from the germline V gene are SQVTM and ANQGSEA. CDR3 length equals 11 residues. Germline trimming cut 5 bases from V and 14 bases from J; bases unmatched to any gene: 10. The CDR3 DNA follows: TGCAGCGTTAGGGAGGGGATCCCAGGGTATTTT. Translating it yields CSVREGIPGYF.

The V call is TRBV6-6, the J call TRBJ2-7, with D perhaps TRBD1 or TRBD2 (6 bases each). Trimming took 2 bases from V and 0 from J, leaving 11 bases between them. The V gene's germline CDR1 is MNHNY and CDR2 SVGAGI (reference sequence). This CDR3 is 15 amino acids long. The CDR3 loop is CASSYGGLHSYEQYF. The CDR3 DNA is TGTGCCAGCAGTTACGGGGGGCTACACTCCTACGAGCAGTACTTC.

A few counts support this clone. The genes are TRBV9 and TRBJ1-1, with D possibly TRBD1 on 5 matching bases. Trimming took off 3 bases at V and 1 base at J, with 10 bases between the two ends. This CDR3 spans 14 amino acids. CDR1 SGDLS and CDR2 YYNGEE come from the germline V gene. The CDR3 DNA reads TGTGCCAGCAGCGGGGGGGATTCGAACACTGAAGCTTTCTTT. This encodes CASSGGDSNTEAFF.

The chain has TRBV5-1 and TRBJ1-2, with D unclear. Germline V gene sequence: CDR1 SGHRS, CDR2 YFSETQ. The CDR3 loop spans 15 amino acids. The V end was cut by 2 bases, the J end by 2 bases, with 13 bases between. The CDR3 region is CASSFEARRNYGYTF. CDR3 coding DNA: TGCGCCAGCAGCTTTGAGGCCAGGAGGAACTATGGCTACACCTTC.